This T cell receptor (beta chain) was identified in a study of control samples from healthy donors and cancer patients. Some clones are missing from TCRdb's copy, which holds only in-frame ones; the method was immunoSEQ multiplex PCR. This table has some 54,000 clones, around 97% appearing once. V was trimmed by 1 base and J by 11 bases, leaving 22 bases between them. This CDR3 contains 16 residues. Germline V gene sequence: CDR1 MGHRA, CDR2 YSYEKL. The V gene is TRBV4-1, the J gene TRBJ2-3; tentatively, D is TRBD1 (8 bases). Sequencing was done on a sample of blood. The receptor's source is a woman in her 30s in good health. CDR3 DNA: TGCGCCAGCAGCCAAGGGCCGGGGGGCGGGACAGGATTGCAGTATTTT. It encodes CASSQGPGGGTGLQYF.